Sequencing of this T cell receptor beta chain was carried out in a study of response to subunit inactivated influenza vaccine. The CDR3 covers 14 residues. With 6 bases clipped from V and 3 bases from J, the junction kept 6 bases outside the gene matches. Study-level results: It was the authors' suggestion that each seasonal influenza vaccination recruits few new T cells.

A word on this clonotype: Its antigen is unknown.

MiXCR was run by TCRdb on the RT-PCR reads, yielding one entry per CDR3 protein. The repertoire consists of roughly 460,000 distinct CDR3 sequences, with over 9.5% occurring once and the leading ten covering over 9.5%. The sample here was PBMCs from blood, taken about 40 days after vaccination. The origin of this receptor is a man aged 50 to 59 who received an inactivated influenza vaccine. The chain uses TRBV12-3 or TRBV12-4 and TRBJ2-7, with 9 bases that match TRBD1. CDR3 region: CASRGQGPGYEQYF. The CDR3 DNA sequence: TGTGCCAGCAGGGGACAGGGACCTGGCTACGAGCAGTACTTC.